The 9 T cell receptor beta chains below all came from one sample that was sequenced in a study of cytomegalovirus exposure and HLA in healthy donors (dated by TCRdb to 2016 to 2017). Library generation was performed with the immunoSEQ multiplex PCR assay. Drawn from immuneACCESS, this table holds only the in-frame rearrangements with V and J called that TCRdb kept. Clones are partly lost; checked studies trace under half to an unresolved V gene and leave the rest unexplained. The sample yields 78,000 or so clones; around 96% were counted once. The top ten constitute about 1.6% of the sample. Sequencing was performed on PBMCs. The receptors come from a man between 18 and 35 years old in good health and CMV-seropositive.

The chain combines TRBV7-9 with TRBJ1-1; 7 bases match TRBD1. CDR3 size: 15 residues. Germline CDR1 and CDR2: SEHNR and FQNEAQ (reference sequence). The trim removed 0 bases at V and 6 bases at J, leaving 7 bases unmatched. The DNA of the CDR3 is TGTGCCAGCAGCTTAGCGAGGGGACAGATCCCTGAAGCTTTCTTT. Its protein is CASSLARGQIPEAFF.

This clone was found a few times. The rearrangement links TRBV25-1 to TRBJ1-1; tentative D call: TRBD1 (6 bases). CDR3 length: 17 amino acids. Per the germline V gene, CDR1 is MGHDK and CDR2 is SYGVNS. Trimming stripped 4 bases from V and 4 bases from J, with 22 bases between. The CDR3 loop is CASSAGIGGAMSTEAFF. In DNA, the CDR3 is TGTGCCAGCAGTGCTGGGATAGGGGGAGCGATGAGCACTGAAGCTTTCTTT.

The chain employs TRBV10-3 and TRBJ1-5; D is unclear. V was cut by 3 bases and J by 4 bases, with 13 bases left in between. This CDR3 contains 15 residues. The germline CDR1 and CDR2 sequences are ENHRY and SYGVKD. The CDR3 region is CAISEGEGRNQPQHF. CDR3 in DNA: TGTGCCATCAGTGAAGGTGAGGGTAGGAATCAGCCCCAGCATTTT.

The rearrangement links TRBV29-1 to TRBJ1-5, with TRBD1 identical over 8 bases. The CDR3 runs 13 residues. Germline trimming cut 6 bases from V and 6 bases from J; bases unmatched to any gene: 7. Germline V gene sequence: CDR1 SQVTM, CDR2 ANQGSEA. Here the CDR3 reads CSVAGQGSQPQHF. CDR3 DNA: TGCAGCGTGGCCGGACAGGGTAGTCAGCCCCAGCATTTT.

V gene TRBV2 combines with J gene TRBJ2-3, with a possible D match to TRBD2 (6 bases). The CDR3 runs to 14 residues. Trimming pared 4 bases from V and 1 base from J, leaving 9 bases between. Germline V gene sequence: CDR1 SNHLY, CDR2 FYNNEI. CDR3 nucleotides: TGTGCCAGCAGTGCGGGCGGGGGCACAGATACGCAGTATTTT. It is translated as CASSAGGGTDTQYF.

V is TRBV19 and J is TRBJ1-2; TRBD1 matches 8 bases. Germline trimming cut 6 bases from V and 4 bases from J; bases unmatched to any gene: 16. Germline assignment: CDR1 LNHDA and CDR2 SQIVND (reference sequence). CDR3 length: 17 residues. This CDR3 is CASSPPRDQGAVYGYTF. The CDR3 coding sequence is TGTGCCAGTAGCCCTCCTAGGGATCAGGGGGCGGTCTATGGCTACACCTTC.

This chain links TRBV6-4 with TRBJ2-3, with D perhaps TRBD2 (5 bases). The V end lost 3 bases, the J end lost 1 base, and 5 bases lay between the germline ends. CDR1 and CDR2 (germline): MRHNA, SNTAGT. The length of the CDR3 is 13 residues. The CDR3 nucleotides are TGTGCCAGCAGTGAAGCGGGCACAGATACGCAGTATTTT. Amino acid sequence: CASSEAGTDTQYF.

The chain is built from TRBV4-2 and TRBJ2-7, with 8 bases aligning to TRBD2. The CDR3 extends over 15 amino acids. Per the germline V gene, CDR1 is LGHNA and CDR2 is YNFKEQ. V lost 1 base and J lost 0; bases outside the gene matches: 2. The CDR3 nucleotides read TGTGCCAGCAGCCAAGGGGCGGGAGGCTCCTACGAGCAGTACTTC. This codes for CASSQGAGGSYEQYF.

CDR3 coding DNA: TGTGCCAGCAGTTTAGGAGCAGGGCCCTACGAGCAGTACTTC. It encodes CASSLGAGPYEQYF. V and J are TRBV27 and TRBJ2-7; the D gene is possibly TRBD1 (5 bases). The germline V gene encodes CDR1 MNHEY and CDR2 SMNVEV (reference sequence). Trimming pared 2 bases from V and 2 bases from J, leaving 10 bases between. This CDR3 spans 14 amino acids.